This T cell receptor (beta chain) derives from a study of blood T cell repertoires in COVID-19. Study-level background: Samples of COVID-19 (acute and convalescent) were obtained from the United States, Italy and Spain.

Germline values: CDR1 LGHNA, CDR2 YSLEER. The CDR3 sequence is 18 residues long. Trimming stripped 0 bases from V and 0 bases from J, with 14 bases between. Original processing notes: Cell counts per sample came from amplifying reference gene primers. Method: immunoSEQ multiplex PCR; TCRdb's copy keeps in-frame clones and lacks some. That table gives V, J and clone size, and the DNA gave D and trimming. This repertoire shows about 230,000 clones, around four fifths found once; its top ten account for approximately 18%. The clonotype was recovered from a woman of 80 years or more with active or convalescent COVID-19. V is TRBV4-3 and J is TRBJ1-4; D unresolved. Sequencing input: peripheral blood. This CDR3 reads CASSQDLIITATNEKLFF. CDR3 coding DNA: TGCGCCAGCAGCCAAGACCTGATTATTACAGCAACTAATGAAAAACTGTTTTTT.